This T cell receptor (beta chain) stems from a study of blood T cell repertoires in COVID-19. Study information: Some COVID-19 samples were acute and others convalescent; all came from the United States, Italy and Spain. Sources were T cells, B-cell-depleted T cells, or PBMCs; the material itself was cDNA or gDNA.

Germline CDR1 is LNHDA and CDR2 is SQIVND (reference sequence). This CDR3 is 14 amino acids long. The germline V and J ends were trimmed by 1 base and 6 bases, with 10 bases remaining between them. In the authors' workflow: Reference gene primer amplification yielded estimated nucleated cell counts. The assay was immunoSEQ multiplex PCR, and TCRdb's table has in-frame clones only and misses some. That table supplies the V and J calls and clone size; D and trimming were determined from the DNA. The sample records about 170,000 clones, approximately 77% being singletons. The sequence was obtained from an elderly woman with active or convalescent COVID-19. The gene calls are TRBV19 and TRBJ1-5; D unresolved. The sample taken for sequencing was peripheral blood. In DNA form, the CDR3 reads TGTGCCAGTAGTATAGCTCCTACCCGTCAGCCCCAGCATTTT. Its translation: CASSIAPTRQPQHF.